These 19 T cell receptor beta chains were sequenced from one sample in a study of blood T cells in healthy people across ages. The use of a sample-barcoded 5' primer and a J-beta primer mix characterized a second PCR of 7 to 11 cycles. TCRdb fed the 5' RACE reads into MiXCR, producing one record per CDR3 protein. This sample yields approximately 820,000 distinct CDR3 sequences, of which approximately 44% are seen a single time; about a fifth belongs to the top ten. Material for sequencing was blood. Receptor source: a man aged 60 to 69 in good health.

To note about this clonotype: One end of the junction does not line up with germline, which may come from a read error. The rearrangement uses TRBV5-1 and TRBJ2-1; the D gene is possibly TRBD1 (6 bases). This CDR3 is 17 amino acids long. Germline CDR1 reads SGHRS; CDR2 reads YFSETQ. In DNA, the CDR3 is TGCGCCAGCAGCCCGGACAGCGTGGGCCATGTGGGGAATGGGCAGTTCTTC. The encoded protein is CASSPDSVGHVGNGQFF.

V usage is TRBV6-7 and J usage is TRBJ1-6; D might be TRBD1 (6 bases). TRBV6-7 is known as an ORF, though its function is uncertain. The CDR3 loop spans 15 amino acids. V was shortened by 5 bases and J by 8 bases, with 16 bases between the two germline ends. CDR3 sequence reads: CASSGSPGDYSPLHF. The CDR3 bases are TGTGCCAGCAGTGGAAGTCCAGGGGATTATTCACCCCTCCACTTT.

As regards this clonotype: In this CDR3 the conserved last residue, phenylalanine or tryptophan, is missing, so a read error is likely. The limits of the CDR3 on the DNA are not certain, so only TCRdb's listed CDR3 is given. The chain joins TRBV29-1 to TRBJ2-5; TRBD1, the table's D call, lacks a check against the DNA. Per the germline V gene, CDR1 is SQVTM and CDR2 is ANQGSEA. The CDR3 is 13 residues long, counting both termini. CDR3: CSVEGERGYTFGS.

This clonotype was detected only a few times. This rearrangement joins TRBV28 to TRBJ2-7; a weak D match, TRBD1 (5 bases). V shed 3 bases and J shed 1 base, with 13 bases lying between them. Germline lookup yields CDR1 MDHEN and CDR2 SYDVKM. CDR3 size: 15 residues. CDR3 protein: CASSFWQGASYEQYF. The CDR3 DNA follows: TGTGCCAGCAGTTTTTGGCAGGGTGCGTCCTACGAGCAGTACTTC.

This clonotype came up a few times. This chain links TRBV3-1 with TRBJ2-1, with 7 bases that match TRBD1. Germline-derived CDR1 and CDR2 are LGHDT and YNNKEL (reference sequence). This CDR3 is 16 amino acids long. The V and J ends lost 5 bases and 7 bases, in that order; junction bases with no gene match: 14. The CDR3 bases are TGTGCCAGCAGCAACCAGGACAGGCTCCTGAGGAATGAGCAGTTCTTC. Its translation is CASSNQDRLLRNEQFF.

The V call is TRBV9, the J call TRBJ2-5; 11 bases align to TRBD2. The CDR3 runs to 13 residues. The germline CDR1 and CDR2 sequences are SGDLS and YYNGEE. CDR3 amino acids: CASSGGGRETQYF. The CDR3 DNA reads TGTGCGAGTAGCGGGGGGGGCCGGGAGACCCAGTACTTC.

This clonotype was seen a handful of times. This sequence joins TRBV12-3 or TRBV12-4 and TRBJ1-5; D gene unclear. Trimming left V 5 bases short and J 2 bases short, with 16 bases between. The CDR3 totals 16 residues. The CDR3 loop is CASSRTQAVGNQPQHF. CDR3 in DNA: TGTGCCAGCAGTCGGACCCAGGCAGTGGGCAATCAGCCCCAGCATTTT.

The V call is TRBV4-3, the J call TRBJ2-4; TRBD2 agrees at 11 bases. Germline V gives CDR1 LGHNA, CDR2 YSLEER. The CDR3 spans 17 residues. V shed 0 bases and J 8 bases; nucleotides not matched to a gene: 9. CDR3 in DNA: TGCGCCAGCAGCCAAGAGATTAGCGGGGGGGCGAGTTACATTCAGTACTTC. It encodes CASSQEISGGASYIQYF.

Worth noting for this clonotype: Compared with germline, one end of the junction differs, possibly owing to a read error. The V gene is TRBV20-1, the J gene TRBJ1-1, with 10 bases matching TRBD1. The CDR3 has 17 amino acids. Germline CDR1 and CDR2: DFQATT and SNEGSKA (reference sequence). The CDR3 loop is CSARDLYRTGGNTGAFF. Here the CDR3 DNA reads TGCAGTGCTAGAGATCTGTACCGGACAGGGGGGAACACTGGAGCTTTCTTT.

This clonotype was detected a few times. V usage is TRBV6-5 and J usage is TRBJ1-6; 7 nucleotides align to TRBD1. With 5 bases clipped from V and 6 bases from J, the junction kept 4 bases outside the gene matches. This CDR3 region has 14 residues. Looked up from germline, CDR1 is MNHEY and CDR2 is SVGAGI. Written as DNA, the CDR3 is TGTGCCAGCAGTATGACAGGGTCTAATTCACCCCTCCACTTT. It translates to CASSMTGSNSPLHF.

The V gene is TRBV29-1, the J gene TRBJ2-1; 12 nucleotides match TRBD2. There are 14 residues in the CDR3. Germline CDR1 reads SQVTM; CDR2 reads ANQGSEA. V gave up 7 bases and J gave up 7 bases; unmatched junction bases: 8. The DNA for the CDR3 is TGCAGCGGGACGACTAGCGGGGGAGTAAATGAGCAGTTCTTC. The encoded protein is CSGTTSGGVNEQFF.

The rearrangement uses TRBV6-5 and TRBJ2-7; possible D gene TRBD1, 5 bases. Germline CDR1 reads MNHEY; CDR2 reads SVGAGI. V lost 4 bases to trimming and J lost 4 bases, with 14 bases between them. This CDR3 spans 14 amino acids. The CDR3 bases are TGTGCCAGCAGTTCGGACACGAGATCTTACGAGCAGTACTTC. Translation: CASSSDTRSYEQYF.

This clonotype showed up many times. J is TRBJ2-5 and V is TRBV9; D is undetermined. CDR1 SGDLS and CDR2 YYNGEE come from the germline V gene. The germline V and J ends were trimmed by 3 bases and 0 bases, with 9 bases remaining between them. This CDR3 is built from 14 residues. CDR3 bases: TGTGCCAGCAGCGCCTTAGGTAACCAAGAGACCCAGTACTTC. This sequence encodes CASSALGNQETQYF.

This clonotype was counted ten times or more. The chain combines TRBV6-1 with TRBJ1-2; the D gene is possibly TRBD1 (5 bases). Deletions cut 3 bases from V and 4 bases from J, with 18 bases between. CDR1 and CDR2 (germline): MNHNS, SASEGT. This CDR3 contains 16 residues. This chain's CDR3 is CASSDRVNRPSYGYTF. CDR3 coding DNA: TGTGCCAGCAGTGACAGGGTCAATCGACCTAGCTATGGCTACACCTTC.

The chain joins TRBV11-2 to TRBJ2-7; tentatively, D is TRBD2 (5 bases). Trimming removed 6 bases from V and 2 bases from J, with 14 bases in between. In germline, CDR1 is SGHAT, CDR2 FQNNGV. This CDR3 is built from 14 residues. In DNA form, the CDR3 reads TGTGCCAGCAGTGCGACGTCCGGGGCCTACGAGCAGTACTTC. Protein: CASSATSGAYEQYF.

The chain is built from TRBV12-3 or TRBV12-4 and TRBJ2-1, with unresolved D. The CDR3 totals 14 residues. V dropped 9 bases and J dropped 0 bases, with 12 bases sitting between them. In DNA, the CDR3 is TGTGCCAGGAAGACACAAAGCTCCTACAATGAGCAGTTCTTC. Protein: CARKTQSSYNEQFF.

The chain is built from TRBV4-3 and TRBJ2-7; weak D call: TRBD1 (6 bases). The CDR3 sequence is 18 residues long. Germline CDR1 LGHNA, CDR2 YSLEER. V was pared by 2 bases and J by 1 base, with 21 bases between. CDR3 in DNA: TGCGCCAGCAGCCAACTTGGTGCCAGGGGCGTGGGATCCTACGAGCAGTACTTC. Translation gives CASSQLGARGVGSYEQYF.

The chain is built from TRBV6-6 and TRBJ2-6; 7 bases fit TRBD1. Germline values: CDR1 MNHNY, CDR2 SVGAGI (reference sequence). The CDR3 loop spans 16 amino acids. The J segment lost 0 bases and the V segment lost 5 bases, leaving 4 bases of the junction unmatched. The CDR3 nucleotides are TGTGCCAGCAGTCAGACAGGGTTCTCTGGGGCCAACGTCCTGACTTTC. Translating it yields CASSQTGFSGANVLTF.

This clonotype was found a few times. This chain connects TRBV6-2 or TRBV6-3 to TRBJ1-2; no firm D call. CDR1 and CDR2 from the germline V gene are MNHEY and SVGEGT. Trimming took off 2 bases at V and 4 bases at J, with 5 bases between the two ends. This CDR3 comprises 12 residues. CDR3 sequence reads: CASSYPTYGYTF. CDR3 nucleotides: TGTGCCAGCAGTTACCCCACCTATGGCTACACCTTC.